This T cell receptor (beta chain) is from a study of PD-1 blockade in mismatch repair-deficient tumors. Study-level information: All were previously treated, progressing patients with some twelve mismatch repair-deficient cancer types.

Notes on this clone: Its antigen is unidentified.

The repertoire was sequenced with immunoSEQ multiplex PCR; TCRdb's copy has only in-frame clones and lacks some. The table lists 40,000 to 60,000 clones, 78% of them singletons. This CDR3 is 15 amino acids long. Trimming removed 6 bases from V and 2 bases from J, with 14 bases in between. The germline V gene has CDR1 MNHEY and CDR2 SMNVEV (reference sequence). Findings of the study overall: After pembrolizumab, tumor-resident clones rose rapidly, then generally contracted before radiologic responses.

Mismatch repair deficiency was confirmed in all patients, by PCR or immunohistochemistry. Three pembrolizumab responders had their TCRs sequenced. The sequencing here drew on peripheral blood, taken 4 weeks after starting pembrolizumab. The rearrangement uses TRBV27 and TRBJ2-1; possibly TRBD2 for D (6 bases). This TCR came from an adult with mismatch repair-deficient cancer. The CDR3 coding sequence is TGTGCCAGCAGGGACGGGCGGAGGGCCTACAATGAGCAGTTCTTC. Its translation is CASRDGRRAYNEQFF.